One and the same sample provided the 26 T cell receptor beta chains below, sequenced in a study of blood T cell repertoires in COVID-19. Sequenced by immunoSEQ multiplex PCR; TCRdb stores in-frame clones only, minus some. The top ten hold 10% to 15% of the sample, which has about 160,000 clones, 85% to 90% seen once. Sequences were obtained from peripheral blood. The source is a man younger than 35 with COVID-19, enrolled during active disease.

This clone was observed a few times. CDR3 in amino acids: CASSNARQGGNEQYF. The CDR3 nucleotides are TGTGCCAGCAGCAACGCACGACAGGGGGGGAACGAGCAGTACTTC. V usage is TRBV5-8 and J usage is TRBJ2-7, with 9 positions matching TRBD1. The trim removed 4 bases at V and 5 bases at J, leaving 10 bases unmatched. This CDR3 contains 15 residues. The V gene's germline CDR1 is SGHTS and CDR2 YDEGEE.

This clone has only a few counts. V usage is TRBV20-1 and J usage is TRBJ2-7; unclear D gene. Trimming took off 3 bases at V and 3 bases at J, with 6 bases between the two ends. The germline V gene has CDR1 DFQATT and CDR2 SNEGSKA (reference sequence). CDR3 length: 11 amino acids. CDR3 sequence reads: CSAREIYEQYF. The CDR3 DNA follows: TGCAGTGCTAGGGAGATCTACGAGCAGTACTTC.

The CDR3 coding sequence is TGTGCCACCAGCCAAGGCGGGTACAATCAGCCCCAGCATTTT. Its protein product is CATSQGGYNQPQHF. The chain combines TRBV24-1 with TRBJ1-5, with D hard to call. V was pared by 7 bases and J by 3 bases, with 12 bases between. This CDR3 is built from 14 residues. Germline V gene lookup returns CDR1 KGHDR and CDR2 SFDVKD.

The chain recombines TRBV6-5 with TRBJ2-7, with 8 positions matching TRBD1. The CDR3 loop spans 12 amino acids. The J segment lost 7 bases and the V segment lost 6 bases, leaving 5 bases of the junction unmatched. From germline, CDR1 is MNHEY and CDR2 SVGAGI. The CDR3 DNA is TGTGCCAGCAGCCAGGGGGCGGGGGAGCAGTACTTC. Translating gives CASSQGAGEQYF.

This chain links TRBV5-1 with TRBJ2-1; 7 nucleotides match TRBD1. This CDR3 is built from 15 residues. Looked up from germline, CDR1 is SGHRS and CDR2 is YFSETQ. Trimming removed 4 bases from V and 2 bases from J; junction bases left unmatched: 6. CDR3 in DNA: TGCGCCAGCAGCCTAACAGGGGCCCCCTACAATGAGCAGTTCTTC. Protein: CASSLTGAPYNEQFF.

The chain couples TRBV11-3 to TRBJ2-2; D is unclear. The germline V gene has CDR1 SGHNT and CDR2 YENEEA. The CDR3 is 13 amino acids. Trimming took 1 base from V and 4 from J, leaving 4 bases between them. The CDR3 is CASSLAGTGELFF. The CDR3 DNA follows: TGTGCCAGCAGCTTAGCGGGCACCGGGGAGCTGTTTTTT.

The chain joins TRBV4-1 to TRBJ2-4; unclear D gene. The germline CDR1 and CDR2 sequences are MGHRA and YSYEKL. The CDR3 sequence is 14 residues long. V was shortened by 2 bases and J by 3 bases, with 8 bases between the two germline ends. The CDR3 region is CASSQLSVKNIQYF. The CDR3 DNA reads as TGCGCCAGCAGCCAACTCTCCGTCAAAAACATTCAGTACTTC.

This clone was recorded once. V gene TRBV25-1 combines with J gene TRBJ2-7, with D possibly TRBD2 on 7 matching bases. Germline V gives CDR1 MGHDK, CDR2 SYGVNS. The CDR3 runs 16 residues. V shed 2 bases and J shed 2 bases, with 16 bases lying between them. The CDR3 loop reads CASSERLAEGAYEQYF. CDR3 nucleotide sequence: TGTGCCAGCAGTGAAAGACTAGCAGAGGGGGCCTACGAGCAGTACTTC.

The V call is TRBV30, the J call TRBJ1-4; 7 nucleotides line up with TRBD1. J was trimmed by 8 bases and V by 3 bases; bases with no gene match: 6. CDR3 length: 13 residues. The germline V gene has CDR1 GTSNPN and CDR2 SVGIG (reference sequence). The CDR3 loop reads CAWRQGVVEKLFF. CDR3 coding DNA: TGTGCCTGGAGGCAGGGGGTGGTAGAAAAACTGTTTTTT. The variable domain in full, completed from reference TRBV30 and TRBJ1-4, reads SQTIHQWPATLVQPVGSPLSLECTVEGTSNPNLYWYRQAAGRGLQLLFYSVGIGQISSEVPQNLSASRPQDRQFILSSKKLLLSDSGFYLCAWRQGVVEKLFFGSGTQLSVL.

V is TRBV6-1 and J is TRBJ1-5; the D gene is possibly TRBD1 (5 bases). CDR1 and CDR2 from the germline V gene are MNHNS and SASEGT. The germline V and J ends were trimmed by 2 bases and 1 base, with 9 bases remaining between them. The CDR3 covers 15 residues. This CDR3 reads CASSEWGGSNQPQHF. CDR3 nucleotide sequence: TGTGCCAGCAGTGAATGGGGGGGGAGCAATCAGCCCCAGCATTTT.

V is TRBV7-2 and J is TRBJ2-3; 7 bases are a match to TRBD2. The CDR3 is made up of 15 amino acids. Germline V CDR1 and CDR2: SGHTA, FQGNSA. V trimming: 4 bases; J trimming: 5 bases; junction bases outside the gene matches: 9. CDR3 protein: CASSSWEGPGDTQYF. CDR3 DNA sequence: TGTGCCAGCAGCTCCTGGGAGGGGCCGGGAGATACGCAGTATTTT.

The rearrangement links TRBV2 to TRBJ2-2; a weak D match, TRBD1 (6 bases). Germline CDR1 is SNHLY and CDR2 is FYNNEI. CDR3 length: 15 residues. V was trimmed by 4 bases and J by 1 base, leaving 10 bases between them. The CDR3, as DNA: TGTGCCAGCAGTGCGACGGGACAGAACACCGGGGAGCTGTTTTTT. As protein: CASSATGQNTGELFF.

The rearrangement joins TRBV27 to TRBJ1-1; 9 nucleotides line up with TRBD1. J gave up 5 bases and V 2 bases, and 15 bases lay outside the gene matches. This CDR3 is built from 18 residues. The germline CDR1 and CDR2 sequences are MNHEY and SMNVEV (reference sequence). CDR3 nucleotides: TGTGCCAGCAGTTTAACCTCCCGGGGGACAGGGAGGGAGACTGAAGCTTTCTTT. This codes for CASSLTSRGTGRETEAFF.

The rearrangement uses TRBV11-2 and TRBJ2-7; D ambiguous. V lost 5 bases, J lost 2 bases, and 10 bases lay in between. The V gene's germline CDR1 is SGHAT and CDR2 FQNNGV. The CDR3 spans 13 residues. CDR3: CASSATTAYEQYF. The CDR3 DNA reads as TGTGCCAGCAGCGCCACTACCGCCTACGAGCAGTACTTC.

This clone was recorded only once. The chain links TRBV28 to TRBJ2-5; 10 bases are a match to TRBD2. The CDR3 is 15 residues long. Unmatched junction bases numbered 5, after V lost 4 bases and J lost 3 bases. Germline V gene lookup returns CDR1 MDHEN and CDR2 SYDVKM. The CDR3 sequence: CASSSGLAAEETQYF. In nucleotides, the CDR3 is TGTGCCAGCAGTTCAGGACTAGCGGCGGAAGAGACCCAGTACTTC.

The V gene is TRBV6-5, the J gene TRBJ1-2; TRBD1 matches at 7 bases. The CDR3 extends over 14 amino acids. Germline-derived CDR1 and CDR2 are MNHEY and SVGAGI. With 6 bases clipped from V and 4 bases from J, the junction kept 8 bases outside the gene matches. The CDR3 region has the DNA TGTGCCAGCAGGGGACCGGGACAGCTCTATGGCTACACCTTC. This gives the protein CASRGPGQLYGYTF.

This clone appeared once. Written as DNA, the CDR3 is TGTGCCAGCAGCTTAGGTCGCGAGCAGTACTTC. Translating it yields CASSLGREQYF. The chain couples TRBV7-2 to TRBJ2-7; no clear D. Trimming stripped 1 base from V and 6 bases from J, with 4 bases between. CDR3 length: 11 amino acids. Per germline, CDR1 SGHTA and CDR2 FQGNSA.

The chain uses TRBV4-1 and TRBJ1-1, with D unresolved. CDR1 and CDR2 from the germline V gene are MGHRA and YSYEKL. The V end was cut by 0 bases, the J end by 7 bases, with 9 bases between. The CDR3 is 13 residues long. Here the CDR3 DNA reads TGCGCCAGCAGCCAAGATGAGGCGCATGAAGCTTTCTTT. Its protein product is CASSQDEAHEAFF.

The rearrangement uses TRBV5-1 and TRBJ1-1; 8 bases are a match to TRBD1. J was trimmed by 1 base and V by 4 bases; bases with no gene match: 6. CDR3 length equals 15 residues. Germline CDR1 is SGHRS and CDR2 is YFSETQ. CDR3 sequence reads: CASSGTQGANTEAFF. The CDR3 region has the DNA TGCGCCAGCAGCGGAACCCAGGGGGCGAACACTGAAGCTTTCTTT. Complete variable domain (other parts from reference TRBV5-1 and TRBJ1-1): KAGVTQTPRYLIKTRGQQVTLSCSPISGHRSVSWYQQTPGQGLQFLFEYFSETQRNKGNFPGRFSGRQFSNSRSEMNVSTLELGDSALYLCASSGTQGANTEAFFGQGTRLTVV.

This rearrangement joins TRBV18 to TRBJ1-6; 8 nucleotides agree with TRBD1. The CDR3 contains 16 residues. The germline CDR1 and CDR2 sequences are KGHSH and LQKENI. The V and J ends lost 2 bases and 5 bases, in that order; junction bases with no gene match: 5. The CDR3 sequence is CASSPGSGGNNSPLHF. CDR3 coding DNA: TGTGCCAGCTCACCAGGGTCAGGGGGCAATAATTCACCCCTCCACTTT.

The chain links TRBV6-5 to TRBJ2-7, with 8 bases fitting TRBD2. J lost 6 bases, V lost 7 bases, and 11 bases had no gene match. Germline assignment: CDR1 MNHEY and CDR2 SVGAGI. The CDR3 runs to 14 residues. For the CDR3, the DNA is TGTGCCAGCACGCTGCAGGGACTAGGAGGCGAGCAGTACTTC. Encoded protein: CASTLQGLGGEQYF.

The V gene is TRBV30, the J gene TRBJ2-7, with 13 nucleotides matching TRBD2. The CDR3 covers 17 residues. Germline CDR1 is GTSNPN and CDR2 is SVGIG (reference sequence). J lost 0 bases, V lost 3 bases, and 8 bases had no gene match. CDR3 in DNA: TGTGCCTGGAGCCAGACTAGCGGGAGGTTCAGCTCCTACGAGCAGTACTTC. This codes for CAWSQTSGRFSSYEQYF.

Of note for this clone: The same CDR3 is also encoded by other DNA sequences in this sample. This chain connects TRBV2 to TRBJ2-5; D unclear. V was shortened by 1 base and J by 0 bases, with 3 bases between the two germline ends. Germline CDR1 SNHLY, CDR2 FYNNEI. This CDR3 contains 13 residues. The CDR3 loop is CASSEDYQETQYF. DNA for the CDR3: TGTGCCAGCAGTGAAGACTACCAAGAGACCCAGTACTTC.

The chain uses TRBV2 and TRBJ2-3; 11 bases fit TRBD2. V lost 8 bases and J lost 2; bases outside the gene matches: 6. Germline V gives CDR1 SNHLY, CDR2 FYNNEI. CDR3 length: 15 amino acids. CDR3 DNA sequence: TGTGCCAGCGGAAGACTAGCGGGAATCACAGATACGCAGTATTTT. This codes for CASGRLAGITDTQYF.

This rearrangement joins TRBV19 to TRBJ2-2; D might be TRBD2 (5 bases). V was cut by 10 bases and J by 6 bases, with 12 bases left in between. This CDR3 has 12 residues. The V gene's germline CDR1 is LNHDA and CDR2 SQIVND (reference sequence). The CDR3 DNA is TGTGCCATTCTTAGCGCATCCGGGGAGCTGTTTTTT. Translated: CAILSASGELFF.

In nucleotides, the CDR3 is TGTGCCACCAGCAGAGAGAGAGGAACGACTAATGAAAAACTGTTTTTT. Residues: CATSRERGTTNEKLFF. The rearrangement links TRBV15 to TRBJ1-4, with D uncertain. The CDR3 loop spans 16 amino acids. Deletions cut 0 bases from V and 2 bases from J, with 10 bases between. Germline assignment: CDR1 LNHNV and CDR2 YYDKDF (reference sequence).